Listed here is a single TCR beta chain. The antigen remains unidentified. Through a sample-barcoded 5' primer and a J-beta primer mix, a second PCR was run for about 6 to 12 cycles. Each CDR3 protein gets one entry after TCRdb re-called the 5' RACE reads with MiXCR. The sample has 920,000 or so distinct CDR3 sequences, under 55% seen once. The data were obtained in a study of blood T cells in healthy people across ages. Each donor supplied approximately 10 milliliters of peripheral blood. V shed 0 bases and J shed 1 base, with 10 bases lying between them. CDR1 is SGHRS and CDR2 is YFSETQ in the germline V gene. The CDR3 is 15 residues long. Study-level points and caveats: Researchers report that TCR beta diversity correlated strongly with naive T cell percentage.

The sequence derives from a woman aged 55-70 years in good health. The genes are TRBV5-1 and TRBJ1-1; no firm D call. The sequenced material came from blood. CDR3 in amino acids: CASSLVATANTEAFF. CDR3 DNA: TGCGCCAGCAGCTTGGTAGCGACGGCGAACACTGAAGCTTTCTTT.